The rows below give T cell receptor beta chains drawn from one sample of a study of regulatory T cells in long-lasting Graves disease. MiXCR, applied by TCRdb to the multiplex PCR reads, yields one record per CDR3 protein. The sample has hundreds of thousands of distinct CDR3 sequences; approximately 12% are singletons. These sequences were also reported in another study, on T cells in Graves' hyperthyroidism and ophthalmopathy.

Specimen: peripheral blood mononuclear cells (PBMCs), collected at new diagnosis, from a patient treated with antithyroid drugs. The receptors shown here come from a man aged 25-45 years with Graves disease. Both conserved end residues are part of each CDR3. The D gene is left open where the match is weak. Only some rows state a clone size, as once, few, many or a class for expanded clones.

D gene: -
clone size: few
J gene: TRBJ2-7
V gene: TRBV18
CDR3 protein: CASSPGAGREQYF
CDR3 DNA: TGTGCCAGCTCACCGGGGGCAGGTCGCGAGCAGTACTTC

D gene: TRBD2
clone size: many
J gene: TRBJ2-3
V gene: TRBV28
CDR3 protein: CASSRTGLARRTDTQYF
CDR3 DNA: TGTGCCAGCAGTCGAACTGGACTAGCGAGACGCACAGATACGCAGTATTTT

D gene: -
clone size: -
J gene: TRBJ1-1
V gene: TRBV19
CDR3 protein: CASRTTSGNTEAFF
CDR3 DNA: TGTGCCAGCCGAACGACGAGCGGGAACACTGAAGCTTTCTTT

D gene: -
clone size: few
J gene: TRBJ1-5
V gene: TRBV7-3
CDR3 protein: CASSSTGVQRRNQPQHF
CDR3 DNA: TGTGCCAGCAGCTCCACCGGAGTACAGCGACGCAATCAGCCCCAGCATTTT

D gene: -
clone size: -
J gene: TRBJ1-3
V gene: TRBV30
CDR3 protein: CALSIGGWKDTIYF
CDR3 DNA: TGTGCCTTAAGTATCGGGGGCTGGAAGGACACCATATATTTT

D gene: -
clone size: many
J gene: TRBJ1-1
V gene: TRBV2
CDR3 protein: CASSDLGGGTEAFF
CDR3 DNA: TGTGCCAGCAGTGATCTGGGAGGGGGCACTGAAGCTTTCTTT

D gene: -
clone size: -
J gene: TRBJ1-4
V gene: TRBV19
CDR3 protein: CASNLAPSTNEKLFF
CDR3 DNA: TGTGCCAGTAACTTGGCCCCCTCAACTAATGAAAAACTGTTTTTT

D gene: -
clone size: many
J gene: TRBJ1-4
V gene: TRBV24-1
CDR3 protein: CATSASGSYNEKLFF
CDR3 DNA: TGTGCCACCAGTGCCTCCGGGTCCTATAATGAAAAACTGTTTTTT

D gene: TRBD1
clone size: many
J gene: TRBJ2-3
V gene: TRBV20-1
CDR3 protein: CSARIPLGDRESDTQYF
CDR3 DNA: TGCAGTGCTAGAATCCCCCTAGGGGACAGGGAGTCAGATACGCAGTATTTT

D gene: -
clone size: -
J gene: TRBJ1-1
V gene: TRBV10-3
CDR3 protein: CAISEWGSLGNTEAFF
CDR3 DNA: TGTGCCATCAGTGAGTGGGGGTCGCTCGGAAACACTGAAGCTTTCTTT

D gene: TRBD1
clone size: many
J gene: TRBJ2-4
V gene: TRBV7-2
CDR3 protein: CASSFGTGSNIQYF
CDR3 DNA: TGTGCCAGCAGCTTCGGGACAGGGTCGAACATTCAGTACTTC

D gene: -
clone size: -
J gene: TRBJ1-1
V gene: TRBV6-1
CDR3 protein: CASTHPLGAEAFF
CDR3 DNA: TGTGCCAGCACCCACCCCCTCGGGGCTGAAGCTTTCTTT

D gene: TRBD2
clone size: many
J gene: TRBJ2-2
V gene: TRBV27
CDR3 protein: CASSTTSGSFFGELFF
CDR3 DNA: TGTGCCAGCAGTACGACTAGCGGGAGCTTCTTCGGGGAGCTGTTTTTT

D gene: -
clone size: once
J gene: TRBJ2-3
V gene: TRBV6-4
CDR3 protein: CASSDRGAGDTQYF
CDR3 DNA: TGTGCCAGCAGTGACAGGGGTGCCGGAGATACGCAGTATTTT

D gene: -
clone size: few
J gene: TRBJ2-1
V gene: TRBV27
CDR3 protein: CASSLGLAPNEQFF
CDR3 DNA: TGTGCCAGCAGTTTAGGGCTAGCCCCCAATGAGCAGTTCTTC

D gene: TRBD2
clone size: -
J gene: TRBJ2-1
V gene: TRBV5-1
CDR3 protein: CASSWGLEGIFSYNEQFF
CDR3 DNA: TGCGCCAGCAGCTGGGGACTAGAGGGAATCTTTTCCTACAATGAGCAGTTCTTC

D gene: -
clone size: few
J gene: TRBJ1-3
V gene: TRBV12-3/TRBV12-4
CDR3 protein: CASSSFRQANSGNTIYF
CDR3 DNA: TGTGCCAGCAGTTCCTTCAGACAGGCGAACTCTGGAAACACCATATATTTT

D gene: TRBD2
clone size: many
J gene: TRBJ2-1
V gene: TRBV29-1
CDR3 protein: CSVAKIAGGPNEQFF
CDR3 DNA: TGCAGCGTCGCGAAGATAGCGGGAGGGCCAAATGAGCAGTTCTTC

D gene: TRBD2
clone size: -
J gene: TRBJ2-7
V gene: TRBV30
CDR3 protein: CAWSELAEVYEQYF
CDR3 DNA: TGTGCCTGGAGTGAACTAGCGGAAGTCTACGAGCAGTACTTC

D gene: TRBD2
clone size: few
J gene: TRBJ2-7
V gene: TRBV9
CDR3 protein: CASSATSGGGEQYF
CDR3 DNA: TGTGCCAGCAGCGCCACTAGCGGGGGGGGCGAGCAGTACTTC

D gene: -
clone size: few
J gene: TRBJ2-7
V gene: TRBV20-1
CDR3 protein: CSARGTTLYEQYF
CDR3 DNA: TGCAGTGCTAGAGGGACTACCCTCTACGAGCAGTACTTC

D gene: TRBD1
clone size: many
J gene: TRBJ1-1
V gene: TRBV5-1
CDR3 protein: CASNSEQGTEAFF
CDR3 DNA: TGCGCCAGCAATTCCGAACAGGGGACTGAAGCTTTCTTT

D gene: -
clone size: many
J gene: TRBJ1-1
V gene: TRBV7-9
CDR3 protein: CASSLVGGDTEAFF
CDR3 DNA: TGTGCCAGCAGCTTAGTGGGTGGCGACACTGAAGCTTTCTTT

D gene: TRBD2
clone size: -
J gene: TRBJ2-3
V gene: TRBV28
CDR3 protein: CASTELAGGDTQYF
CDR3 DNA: TGTGCCAGCACTGAACTAGCGGGGGGCGATACGCAGTATTTT

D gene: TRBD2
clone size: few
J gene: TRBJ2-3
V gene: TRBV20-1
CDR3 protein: CSARTSGSTTDTQYF
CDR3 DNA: TGCAGTGCTAGGACTAGCGGGAGTACAACAGATACGCAGTATTTT

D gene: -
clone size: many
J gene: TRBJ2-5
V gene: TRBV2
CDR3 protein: CASRLGGGAETQYF
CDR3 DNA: TGTGCCAGCAGGCTGGGAGGGGGGGCAGAGACCCAGTACTTC

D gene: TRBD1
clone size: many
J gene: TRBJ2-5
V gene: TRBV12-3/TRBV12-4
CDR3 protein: CASAPEGQETQYF
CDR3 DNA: TGTGCCAGCGCGCCAGAGGGACAGGAGACCCAGTACTTC

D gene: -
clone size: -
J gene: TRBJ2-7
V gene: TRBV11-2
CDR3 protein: CASSLHGFLGSYEQYF
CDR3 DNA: TGTGCCAGCAGCTTACATGGGTTCCTCGGCTCCTACGAGCAGTACTTC

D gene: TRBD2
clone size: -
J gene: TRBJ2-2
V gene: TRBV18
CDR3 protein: CASSPLAGVTGELFF
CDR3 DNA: TGTGCCAGCTCACCGCTAGCGGGAGTCACCGGGGAGCTGTTTTTT

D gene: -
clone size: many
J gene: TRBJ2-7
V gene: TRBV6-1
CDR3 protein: CAIGGGDYHYEQYF
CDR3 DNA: TGTGCCATCGGAGGGGGGGACTATCACTACGAGCAGTACTTC

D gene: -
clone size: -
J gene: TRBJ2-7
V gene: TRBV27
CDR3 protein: CASSSPWGEVHTEQYF
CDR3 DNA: TGTGCCAGCAGTTCCCCTTGGGGGGAGGTCCACACGGAGCAGTACTTC

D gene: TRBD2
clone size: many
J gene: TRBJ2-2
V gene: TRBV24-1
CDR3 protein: CATSDSPRAGGGGELFF
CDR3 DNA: TGTGCCACCAGTGATTCGCCACGAGCGGGAGGCGGCGGGGAGCTGTTTTTT

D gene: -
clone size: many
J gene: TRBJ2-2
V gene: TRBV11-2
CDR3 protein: CASSPTPGAGELFF
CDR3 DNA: TGTGCCAGCAGCCCGACCCCGGGCGCCGGGGAGCTGTTTTTT

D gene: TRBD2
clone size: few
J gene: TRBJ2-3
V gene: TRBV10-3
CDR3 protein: CALRPGGRTDTQYF
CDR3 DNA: TGTGCCCTGAGACCGGGGGGGCGGACAGATACGCAGTATTTT

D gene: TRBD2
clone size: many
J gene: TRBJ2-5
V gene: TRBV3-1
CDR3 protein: CASSRPGGPQETQYF
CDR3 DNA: TGTGCCAGCAGCCGACCGGGAGGGCCACAAGAGACCCAGTACTTC

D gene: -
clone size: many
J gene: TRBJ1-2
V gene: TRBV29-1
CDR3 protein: CSVQGMGNYGYTF
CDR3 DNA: TGCAGCGTCCAGGGAATGGGAAACTATGGCTACACCTTC

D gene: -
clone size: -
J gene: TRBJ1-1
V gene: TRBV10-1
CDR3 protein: CASSDVGTEAFF
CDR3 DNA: TGCGCCAGCAGTGATGTGGGGACTGAAGCTTTCTTT

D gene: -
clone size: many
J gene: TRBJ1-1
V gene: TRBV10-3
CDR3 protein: CAITQDWNTEAFF
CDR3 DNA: TGTGCCATCACCCAGGACTGGAACACTGAAGCTTTCTTT

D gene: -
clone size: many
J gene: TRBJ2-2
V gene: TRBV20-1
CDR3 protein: CSVQAVNTGELFF
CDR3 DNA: TGCAGTGTACAAGCGGTCAACACCGGGGAGCTGTTTTTT

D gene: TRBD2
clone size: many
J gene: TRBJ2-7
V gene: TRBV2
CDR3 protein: CASGGPGAMWTSGRGDEQYF
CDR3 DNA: TGTGCCAGCGGAGGGCCCGGAGCGATGTGGACTAGCGGGAGGGGTGACGAGCAGTACTTC

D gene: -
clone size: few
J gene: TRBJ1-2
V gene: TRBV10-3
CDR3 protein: CAISDGYGYTF
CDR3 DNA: TGTGCCATCAGTGACGGCTATGGCTACACCTTC

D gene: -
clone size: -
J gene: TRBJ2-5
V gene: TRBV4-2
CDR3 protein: CASSQRWGPQETQYF
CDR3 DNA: TGTGCCAGCAGCCAAAGATGGGGGCCCCAAGAGACCCAGTACTTC

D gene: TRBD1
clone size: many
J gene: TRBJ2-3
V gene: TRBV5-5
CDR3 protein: CASNLPGQGADTQYF
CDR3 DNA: TGTGCCAGCAACTTACCGGGACAGGGGGCAGATACGCAGTATTTT

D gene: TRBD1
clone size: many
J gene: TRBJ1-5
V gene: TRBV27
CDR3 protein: CASSFSGGRGNQPQHF
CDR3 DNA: TGTGCCAGCAGTTTCTCAGGGGGCAGGGGCAATCAGCCCCAGCATTTT

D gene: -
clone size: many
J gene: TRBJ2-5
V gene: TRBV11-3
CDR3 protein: CASSWTAQETQYF
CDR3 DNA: TGTGCCAGCAGCTGGACGGCCCAAGAGACCCAGTACTTC

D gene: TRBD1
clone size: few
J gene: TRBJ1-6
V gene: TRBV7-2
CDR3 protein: CASRRTGLNSPLHF
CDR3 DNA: TGTGCCAGCAGAAGGACAGGGCTGAATTCACCCCTCCACTTT

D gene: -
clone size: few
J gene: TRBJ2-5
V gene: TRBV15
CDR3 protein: CATSRDGTKETQYF
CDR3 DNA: TGTGCCACCAGCAGAGATGGTACAAAAGAGACCCAGTACTTC

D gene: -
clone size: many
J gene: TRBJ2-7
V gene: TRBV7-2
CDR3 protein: CASSLVGDPKYEQYF
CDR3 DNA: TGTGCCAGCAGCTTAGTGGGTGACCCGAAGTATGAGCAGTACTTC

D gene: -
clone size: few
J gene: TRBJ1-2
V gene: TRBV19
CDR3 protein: CASSIGGLDGYTF
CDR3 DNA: TGTGCCAGTAGTATTGGGGGACTTGATGGCTACACCTTC

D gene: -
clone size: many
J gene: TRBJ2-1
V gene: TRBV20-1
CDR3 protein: CSARDSGRMRSYNEQFF
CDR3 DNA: TGCAGTGCTAGAGATAGTGGCAGGATGAGATCCTACAATGAGCAGTTCTTC

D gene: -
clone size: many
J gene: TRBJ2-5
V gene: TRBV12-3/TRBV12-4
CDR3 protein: CASSLYFQGDWGETQYF
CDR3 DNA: TGTGCCAGCAGTCTCTATTTTCAGGGTGATTGGGGAGAGACCCAGTACTTC

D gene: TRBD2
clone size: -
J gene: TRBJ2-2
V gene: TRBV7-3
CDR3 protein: CASSNPGLARAGELFF
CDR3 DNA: TGTGCCAGCAGCAACCCGGGACTAGCGAGGGCCGGGGAGCTGTTTTTT

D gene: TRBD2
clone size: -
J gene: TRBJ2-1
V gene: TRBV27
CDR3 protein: CASSHAGLAGGRYNEQFF
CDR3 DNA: TGTGCCAGCTCCCATGCGGGACTAGCGGGAGGGCGCTACAATGAGCAGTTCTTC

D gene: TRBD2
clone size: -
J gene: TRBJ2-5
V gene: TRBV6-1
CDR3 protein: CASFEPGLAGEVETQYF
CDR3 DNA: TGTGCCAGCTTCGAACCGGGACTAGCGGGAGAGGTGGAGACCCAGTACTTC

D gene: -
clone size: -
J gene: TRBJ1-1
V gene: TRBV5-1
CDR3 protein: CASSPQGGPNTEAFF
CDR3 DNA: TGCGCCAGCAGCCCCCAGGGAGGTCCCAACACTGAAGCTTTCTTT

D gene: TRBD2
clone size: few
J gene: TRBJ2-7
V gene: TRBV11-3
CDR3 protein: CASSLQAGYYEQYF
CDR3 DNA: TGTGCCAGCAGCTTACAAGCGGGATACTACGAGCAGTACTTC

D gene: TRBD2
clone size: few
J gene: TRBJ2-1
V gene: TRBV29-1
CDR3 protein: CSVTLAGQINEQFF
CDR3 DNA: TGCAGCGTCACGCTAGCGGGACAAATCAATGAGCAGTTCTTC

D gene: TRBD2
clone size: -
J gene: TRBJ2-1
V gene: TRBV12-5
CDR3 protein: CASGLAGEGYNEQFF
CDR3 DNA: TGTGCTAGTGGTTTAGCGGGAGAGGGTTACAATGAGCAGTTCTTC

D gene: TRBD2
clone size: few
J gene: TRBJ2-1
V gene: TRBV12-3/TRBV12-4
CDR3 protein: CASSTGTSTVEQFF
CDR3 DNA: TGTGCCAGCAGTACCGGGACTAGCACGGTTGAGCAGTTCTTC

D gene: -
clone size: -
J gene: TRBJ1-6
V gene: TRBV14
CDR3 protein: CASSPSRHNSPLHF
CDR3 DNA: TGTGCCAGCAGCCCCTCTCGGCATAATTCACCCCTCCACTTT